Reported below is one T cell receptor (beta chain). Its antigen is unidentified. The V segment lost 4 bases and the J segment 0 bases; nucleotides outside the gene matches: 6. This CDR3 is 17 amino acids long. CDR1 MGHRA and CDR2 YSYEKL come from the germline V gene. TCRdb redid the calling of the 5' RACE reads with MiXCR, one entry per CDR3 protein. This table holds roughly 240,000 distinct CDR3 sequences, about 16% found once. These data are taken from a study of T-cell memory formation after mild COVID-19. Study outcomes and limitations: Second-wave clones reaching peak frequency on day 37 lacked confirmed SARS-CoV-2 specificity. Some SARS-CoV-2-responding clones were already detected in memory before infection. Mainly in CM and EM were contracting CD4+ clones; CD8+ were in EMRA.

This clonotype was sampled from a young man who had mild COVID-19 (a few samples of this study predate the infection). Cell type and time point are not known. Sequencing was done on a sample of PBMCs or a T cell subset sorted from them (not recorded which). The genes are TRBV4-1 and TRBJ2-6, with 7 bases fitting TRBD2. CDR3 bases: TGCGCCAGCAGCCCCGGGGAGGGCTACTCTGGGGCCAACGTCCTGACTTTC. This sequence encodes CASSPGEGYSGANVLTF.